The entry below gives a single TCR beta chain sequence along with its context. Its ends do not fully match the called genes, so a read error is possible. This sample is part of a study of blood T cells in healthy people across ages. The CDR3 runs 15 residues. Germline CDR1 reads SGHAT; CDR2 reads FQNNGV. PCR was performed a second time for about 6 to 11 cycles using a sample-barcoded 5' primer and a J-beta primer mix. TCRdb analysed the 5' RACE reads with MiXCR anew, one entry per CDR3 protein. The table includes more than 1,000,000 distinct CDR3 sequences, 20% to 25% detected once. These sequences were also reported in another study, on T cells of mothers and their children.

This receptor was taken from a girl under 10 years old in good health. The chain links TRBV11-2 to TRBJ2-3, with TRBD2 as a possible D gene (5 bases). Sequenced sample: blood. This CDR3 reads CASSLGVAGEETQYF. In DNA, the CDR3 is TGTGCCAGCAGCTTAGGGGTGGCGGGCGAAGAGACCCAGTACTTT. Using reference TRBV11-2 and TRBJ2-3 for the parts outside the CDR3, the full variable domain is EAGVAQSPRYKIIEKRQSVAFWCNPISGHATLYWYQQILGQGPKLLIQFQNNGVVDDSQLPKDRFSAERLKGVDSTLKIQPAKLEDSAVYLCASSLGVAGEETQYFGPGTRLTVL.